This is a list of T cell receptor beta chains from one sample in a study of blood T cell repertoires in COVID-19. The assay was immunoSEQ multiplex PCR, and TCRdb's table has in-frame clones only and misses some. There are some 240,000 clones in the sample; around 80% occur only once, and roughly 7% lies in the top ten. Sequenced sample: peripheral blood. The receptors were sampled from an older woman with acute or convalescent COVID-19. Each CDR3 is given with its conserved first and last residue. A D gene is named only where the DNA matches it firmly. Clone size is given for some rows only: seen once, a few or many times, or a class if the clone is expanded.

size: .; V: TRBV6-1; D: TRBD1; J: TRBJ1-1; DNA: TGTGCCAGCAGTGAAAGGGATGGGACAGGAGTGAACACTGAAGCTTTCTTT; CDR3: CASSERDGTGVNTEAFF
size: few; V: TRBV5-1; D: TRBD1; J: TRBJ1-4; DNA: TGCGCCAGCAGCTCGACAGGGGCGTCTAATGAAAAACTGTTTTTT; CDR3: CASSSTGASNEKLFF
size: .; V: TRBV10-3; D: TRBD2; J: TRBJ2-3; DNA: TGTGCCATCACTGGGGCGACTAGCGGGGCCACAGATACGCAGTATTTT; CDR3: CAITGATSGATDTQYF
size: .; V: TRBV25-1; D: TRBD1; J: TRBJ1-1; DNA: TGTGCCAGCATCAACCCAGGGGGCACTGAAGCTTTCTTT; CDR3: CASINPGGTEAFF
size: .; V: TRBV6-6; D: .; J: TRBJ1-1; DNA: TGTGCCAGCAGGCGACAGTTGAACACTGAAGCTTTCTTT; CDR3: CASRRQLNTEAFF
size: .; V: TRBV5-8; D: TRBD1; J: TRBJ2-3; DNA: TGTGCCAGCAGCTTGCCCGGGACAGGGTCTTTCACAGATACGCAGTATTTT; CDR3: CASSLPGTGSFTDTQYF
size: .; V: TRBV6-2/TRBV6-3; D: .; J: TRBJ2-7; DNA: TGTGCCAGCAGCTTACCGGGACTCCCCTACGAGCAGTACTTC; CDR3: CASSLPGLPYEQYF
size: .; V: TRBV5-1; D: .; J: TRBJ2-5; DNA: TGCGCCAGCCAGAGTCGGGACACGTTCCCAGAGACCCAGTACTTC; CDR3: CASQSRDTFPETQYF
size: .; V: TRBV28; D: TRBD1; J: TRBJ1-1; DNA: TGTGCCAGCACGGACAGGGGGAAAACGAACACTGAAGCTTTCTTT; CDR3: CASTDRGKTNTEAFF
size: .; V: TRBV28; D: TRBD2; J: TRBJ2-7; DNA: TGTGCCAGCAGTTTAGGCCCCCCGGGACTAGCCTACGAGCAGTACTTC; CDR3: CASSLGPPGLAYEQYF
size: .; V: TRBV9; D: .; J: TRBJ1-5; DNA: TGTGCCAGCAGCGGGGGGCACAGTAGCAATCAGCCCCAGCATTTT; CDR3: CASSGGHSSNQPQHF
size: .; V: TRBV5-5; D: TRBD2; J: TRBJ2-7; DNA: TGTGCCAGCAGCCTTGGGGGGGATGGGATCTACGAGCAGTACTTC; CDR3: CASSLGGDGIYEQYF
size: .; V: TRBV6-5; D: TRBD2; J: TRBJ2-3; DNA: TGTGCCAGCAGTCGAGGGACTAGCGAAGATACGCAGTATTTT; CDR3: CASSRGTSEDTQYF
size: few; V: TRBV6-5; D: TRBD2; J: TRBJ2-2; DNA: TGTGCCAGCAGCCCCCAGGGACTAGCAACCGGGGAGCTGTTTTTT; CDR3: CASSPQGLATGELFF
size: .; V: TRBV11-3; D: TRBD2; J: TRBJ2-2; DNA: TGTGCCAGCAGCCATGCGTCTCAGCGGGGGTCCTCGAACACCGGGGAGCTGTTTTTT; CDR3: CASSHASQRGSSNTGELFF
size: .; V: TRBV4-3; D: .; J: TRBJ2-6; DNA: TGCGCCAGCAGCCAAGATCGCAGCGGAGGGGCCAACGTCCTGACTTTC; CDR3: CASSQDRSGGANVLTF
size: few; V: TRBV5-1; D: TRBD1; J: TRBJ1-2; DNA: TGCGCCAGCAGCCCGGGACAGGCCCTAGGGGGCTACACCTTC; CDR3: CASSPGQALGGYTF
size: .; V: TRBV5-5; D: TRBD1; J: TRBJ1-6; DNA: TGTGCCAGCAGCTTCGAGACAGGGCTAAATTCACCCCTCCACTTT; CDR3: CASSFETGLNSPLHF
size: .; V: TRBV21-1; D: .; J: TRBJ1-1; DNA: TGTGCCAGCAGCAAAAGCAGCGCGAACACTGAAGCTTTCTTT; CDR3: CASSKSSANTEAFF
size: .; V: TRBV24-1; D: TRBD1; J: TRBJ1-4; DNA: TGTGCCACCAGTACCGGGACAGGGTCGGGAAAACTGTTTTTT; CDR3: CATSTGTGSGKLFF
size: .; V: TRBV7-3; D: .; J: TRBJ2-3; DNA: TGTGCCAGCAGCTTCACGGGAATGGGCACAGATACGCAGTATTTT; CDR3: CASSFTGMGTDTQYF
size: few; V: TRBV9; D: .; J: TRBJ1-5; DNA: TGTGCCAGCGCCGCGGGGGGGTATAGCAATCAGCCCCAGCATTTT; CDR3: CASAAGGYSNQPQHF
size: .; V: TRBV24-1; D: .; J: TRBJ2-5; DNA: TGTGCCACCAGTGATTCGGTAGTGCAAGAGACCCAGTACTTC; CDR3: CATSDSVVQETQYF
size: few; V: TRBV7-9; D: .; J: TRBJ1-2; DNA: TGTGCCAGCGGGGTGGGAGGTAACTATGGCTACACCTTC; CDR3: CASGVGGNYGYTF
size: .; V: TRBV10-3; D: TRBD2; J: TRBJ2-7; DNA: TGTGCCATCAGTGAGTCGACCGGATATGGGGGGAGGGCCTACGAGCAGTACTTC; CDR3: CAISESTGYGGRAYEQYF
size: .; V: TRBV6-2/TRBV6-3; D: TRBD1; J: TRBJ1-6; DNA: TGTGCCAGCAGTTACGAACAGGGGTCCTATAATTCACCCCTCCACTTT; CDR3: CASSYEQGSYNSPLHF
size: few; V: TRBV30; D: .; J: TRBJ1-3; DNA: TGTGCCTGGACCCAGGACTCATCCTCCTCTGGAAACACCATATATTTT; CDR3: CAWTQDSSSSGNTIYF
size: .; V: TRBV7-2; D: TRBD1; J: TRBJ1-1; DNA: TGTGCCAGCAGCTTCGACAGGGTGAACACTGAAGCTTTCTTT; CDR3: CASSFDRVNTEAFF
size: .; V: TRBV4-1; D: TRBD1; J: TRBJ2-1; DNA: TGCGCCAGCAGCCACGCGGACAGGGGGCGGTACAATGAGCAGTTCTTC; CDR3: CASSHADRGRYNEQFF
size: .; V: TRBV19; D: TRBD1; J: TRBJ2-1; DNA: TGTGCCAGTAGTATAGCGGGACAGGGGCCCTACAATGAGCAGTTCTTC; CDR3: CASSIAGQGPYNEQFF
size: .; V: TRBV6-5; D: TRBD1; J: TRBJ1-2; DNA: TGTGCCAGCAGTTACTCGACAGGGTTCGGCTACACCTTC; CDR3: CASSYSTGFGYTF
size: .; V: TRBV3-1/TRBV3-2; D: .; J: TRBJ2-7; DNA: TGTGCCAGCAGTTCCTCGGCAGGGGGGTCCTACGAGCAGTACTTC; CDR3: CASSSSAGGSYEQYF
size: .; V: TRBV19; D: .; J: TRBJ2-3; DNA: TGTGCCAGTAGTATTTTGCAGGTCACAGATACGCAGTATTTT; CDR3: CASSILQVTDTQYF
size: .; V: TRBV4-1; D: .; J: TRBJ2-3; DNA: TGCGCCAGCAGCGACGGGGGTGGTTTGGATACGCAGTATTTT; CDR3: CASSDGGGLDTQYF
size: .; V: TRBV10-3; D: TRBD1; J: TRBJ1-2; DNA: TGTGCCATCAGTGAGAGCTGGGACAGCGACTATGGCTACACCTTC; CDR3: CAISESWDSDYGYTF
size: .; V: TRBV30; D: TRBD2; J: TRBJ2-5; DNA: TGTGCCTGGACGGATCCGGGACTAGGGAAGAGGACCCAGTACTTC; CDR3: CAWTDPGLGKRTQYF
size: .; V: TRBV6-5; D: .; J: TRBJ2-5; DNA: TGTGCCAGCAGATTACAGGGTCGGGAGACCCAGTACTTC; CDR3: CASRLQGRETQYF
size: .; V: TRBV29-1; D: TRBD1; J: TRBJ2-5; DNA: TGCAGCGTGACAGGGGACCTAACCCAGTACTTC; CDR3: CSVTGDLTQYF
size: .; V: TRBV15; D: .; J: TRBJ2-1; DNA: TGTGCCACCAGCAGCAACAGGGTGAACAATGAGCAGTTCTTC; CDR3: CATSSNRVNNEQFF
size: once; V: TRBV2; D: .; J: TRBJ1-2; DNA: TGTGCCAGCAGTGAAGCGCGAGGGTTCACCTATGGCTACACCTTC; CDR3: CASSEARGFTYGYTF
size: .; V: TRBV9; D: TRBD2; J: TRBJ2-3; DNA: TGTGCCAGCAGCCCTACGACGACTAGCGGGGGCCGCACAGATACGCAGTATTTT; CDR3: CASSPTTTSGGRTDTQYF
size: .; V: TRBV29-1; D: TRBD2; J: TRBJ2-5; DNA: TGCAGCGTCGGGAGGGGTAGAGAGACCCAGTACTTC; CDR3: CSVGRGRETQYF
size: .; V: TRBV19; D: .; J: TRBJ1-2; DNA: TGTGCCAGTAGTATAGTGGGCAGTGGCTACACCTTC; CDR3: CASSIVGSGYTF
size: .; V: TRBV7-2; D: TRBD2; J: TRBJ2-1; DNA: TGTGCCAGCAGCTTGGAGAGTACACTAGCGGGCAACTACAATGAGCAGTTCTTC; CDR3: CASSLESTLAGNYNEQFF
size: .; V: TRBV6-5; D: .; J: TRBJ1-2; DNA: TGTGCCAGCAGTTACATGCAGGGCTGGTATGGCTACACCTTC; CDR3: CASSYMQGWYGYTF
size: .; V: TRBV19; D: .; J: TRBJ2-5; DNA: TGTGCCAGTAGTATTGGAGGAGAGACCCAGTACTTC; CDR3: CASSIGGETQYF
size: .; V: TRBV5-1; D: TRBD1; J: TRBJ1-2; DNA: TGCGCCAGCAGCCCAAGGACGGGACAGGCAAGGGGCTACACCTTC; CDR3: CASSPRTGQARGYTF
size: .; V: TRBV6-5; D: .; J: TRBJ1-6; DNA: TGTGCCAGCAGTTACAGGCAGGGCGAATCACCCCTCCACTTT; CDR3: CASSYRQGESPLHF
size: .; V: TRBV27; D: TRBD2; J: TRBJ2-2; DNA: TGTGCCAGCAGTTCCATGGGACTAGGGGGGGAGCTGTTTTTT; CDR3: CASSSMGLGGELFF
size: once; V: TRBV18; D: .; J: TRBJ1-2; DNA: TGTGCCAGCTCACCACTGCAAGGAACAGGGTTCGATGGCTACACCTTC; CDR3: CASSPLQGTGFDGYTF
size: .; V: TRBV10-1; D: .; J: TRBJ2-7; DNA: TGCGCCAGCAGTGAGGGCAGGAGGGACGAGCAGTACTTC; CDR3: CASSEGRRDEQYF
size: .; V: TRBV24-1; D: .; J: TRBJ2-5; DNA: TGTGCCACCAGTGAGAACAGGGCCCTCCAAGAGACCCAGTACTTC; CDR3: CATSENRALQETQYF
size: .; V: TRBV19; D: TRBD2; J: TRBJ2-1; DNA: TGTGCCAGTAGTCTTAGCGGGGAACCCTACAATGAGCAGTTCTTC; CDR3: CASSLSGEPYNEQFF
size: .; V: TRBV12-3/TRBV12-4; D: TRBD1; J: TRBJ1-1; DNA: TGTGCCAGCGGTAGGGACAGGGAAACTGAAGCTTTCTTT; CDR3: CASGRDRETEAFF
size: .; V: TRBV5-1; D: TRBD1; J: TRBJ1-1; DNA: TGCGCCAGCAGCTTGGACCCAGGGGGACTTAACACTGAAGCTTTCTTT; CDR3: CASSLDPGGLNTEAFF
size: .; V: TRBV11-2; D: .; J: TRBJ2-5; DNA: .; CDR3: CASSWAEGNLDF
size: .; V: TRBV5-6; D: .; J: TRBJ1-4; DNA: TGTGCCAGCAGCCCCGGTTCTGGAGGGGAAAAACTGTTTTTT; CDR3: CASSPGSGGEKLFF